The 14 T cell receptor beta chains presented below share a single source sample, sequenced in a study of control samples from healthy donors and cancer patients. Some clones are missing from TCRdb's copy, which holds only in-frame ones; the method was immunoSEQ multiplex PCR. The sample lists over 150,000 clones, about 94% seen once, with about 15% in the top ten. Sequences were obtained from PBMCs. Every receptor here comes from a man in his 60s with colorectal cancer.

V usage is TRBV2 and J usage is TRBJ1-2; 7 nucleotides agree with TRBD1. Germline values: CDR1 SNHLY, CDR2 FYNNEI. The length of the CDR3 is 16 residues. V lost 1 base, J lost 2 bases, and 7 bases stayed unmatched. Written as DNA, the CDR3 is TGTGCCAGCAGTGAAGGTGTAGGGGGCGGGAACTATGGCTACACCTTC. Translating it yields CASSEGVGGGNYGYTF. The variable domain in full, completed from reference TRBV2 and TRBJ1-2, reads EPEVTQTPSHQVTQMGQEVILRCVPISNHLYFYWYRQILGQKVEFLVSFYNNEISEKSEIFDDQFSVERPDGSNFTLKIRSTKLEDSAMYFCASSEGVGGGNYGYTFGSGTRLTVV.

This clone was detected only once. The V gene is TRBV19, the J gene TRBJ1-4; no clear D. The CDR3 is made up of 16 amino acids. V was trimmed by 5 bases and J by 0 bases, leaving 13 bases between them. Germline assignment: CDR1 LNHDA and CDR2 SQIVND (reference sequence). CDR3: CASSRWAISTNEKLFF. The CDR3 DNA is TGTGCCAGTAGTCGGTGGGCCATTTCAACTAATGAAAAACTGTTTTTT.

V gene TRBV12-3 or TRBV12-4 combines with J gene TRBJ1-4; D unresolved. V was cut by 3 bases and J by 3 bases, with 5 bases left in between. This CDR3 spans 13 amino acids. In nucleotides, the CDR3 is TGTGCCAGCAGTTTGGGCCCTAATGAAAAACTGTTTTTT. Translating it yields CASSLGPNEKLFF.

This clone was detected only once. The chain has TRBV3-1 (or the pseudogene TRBV3-2) and TRBJ2-2, with 10 nucleotides matching TRBD1. The CDR3 sequence is 15 residues long. From germline, CDR1 is LGHDT and CDR2 YNNKEL (reference sequence). J was trimmed by 5 bases and V by 4 bases; bases with no gene match: 4. The CDR3 is CASSLGQGKTGELFF. CDR3 nucleotides: TGTGCCAGCAGCCTGGGACAGGGGAAAACCGGGGAGCTGTTTTTT.

This clone is a singleton in its sample. The V call is TRBV5-1, the J call TRBJ2-3; D possibly uses TRBD1 or TRBD2 (5 bases each). The CDR3 contains 16 residues. The germline V and J ends were trimmed by 1 base and 1 base, with 13 bases remaining between them. Germline V gene lookup returns CDR1 SGHRS and CDR2 YFSETQ. CDR3 region: CASSLSGGSGTDTQYF. The CDR3 nucleotides read TGCGCCAGCAGCTTGTCTGGGGGTTCTGGCACAGATACGCAGTATTTT. The variable domain in full, completed from reference TRBV5-1 and TRBJ2-3, reads KAGVTQTPRYLIKTRGQQVTLSCSPISGHRSVSWYQQTPGQGLQFLFEYFSETQRNKGNFPGRFSGRQFSNSRSEMNVSTLELGDSALYLCASSLSGGSGTDTQYFGPGTRLTVL.

The chain links TRBV28 to TRBJ2-7; possible D gene TRBD1, 5 bases. The germline V gene has CDR1 MDHEN and CDR2 SYDVKM. Trimming pared 7 bases from V and 2 bases from J, leaving 12 bases between. CDR3 size: 13 residues. This chain's CDR3 is CASTQGVTYEQYF. CDR3 DNA: TGTGCCAGCACCCAAGGGGTTACCTACGAGCAGTACTTC.

V gene TRBV18 combines with J gene TRBJ1-1, with D unresolved. The CDR3 consists of 15 residues. Between the trimmed V and J ends, which lost 0 bases and 2 bases, there was a span of 10 bases. Looked up from germline, CDR1 is KGHSH and CDR2 is LQKENI. The DNA of the CDR3 is TGTGCCAGCTCACCACCGGCGGGGATTAACACTGAAGCTTTCTTT. Translating gives CASSPPAGINTEAFF.

The chain employs TRBV24-1 and TRBJ2-3; D is unclear. CDR1 is KGHDR, CDR2 SFDVKD, per germline. With 8 bases removed from V and 1 base from J, the gap between germline ends came to 9 bases. The CDR3 is made up of 13 amino acids. The CDR3 protein is CATKGEGTDTQYF. CDR3 bases: TGTGCCACCAAAGGTGAGGGCACAGATACGCAGTATTTT.

This clone showed up just a few times. The V call is TRBV6-1, the J call TRBJ1-1, with D uncertain. CDR3 length equals 15 residues. Trimming pared 2 bases from V and 6 bases from J, leaving 16 bases between. Germline V CDR1 and CDR2: MNHNS, SASEGT. CDR3 coding DNA: TGTGCCAGCAGTGAATTCGGAGGCGGGAGTTCTGAAGCTTTCTTT. It codes for CASSEFGGGSSEAFF.

V gene TRBV6-5 combines with J gene TRBJ2-3; D may be TRBD2 (7 bases). The V end was cut by 2 bases, the J end by 2 bases, with 14 bases between. This CDR3 has 16 amino acids. Germline V gene data show CDR1 as MNHEY and CDR2 as SVGAGI. The CDR3 protein is CASSYGPAGATDTQYF. The CDR3, as DNA: TGTGCCAGCAGTTACGGTCCCGCGGGGGCCACAGATACGCAGTATTTT.

CDR3 nucleotide sequence: TGTGCCACCAGGGACTCGGCGGCCTACGAGCAGTACTTC. As protein: CATRDSAAYEQYF. The rearrangement joins TRBV15 to TRBJ2-7, with a possible D match to TRBD2 (5 bases). The CDR3 totals 13 residues. Germline V lookup: CDR1 LNHNV, CDR2 YYDKDF (reference sequence). V dropped 6 bases and J dropped 2 bases, with 11 bases sitting between them. Filled out from reference TRBV15 and TRBJ2-7, the complete variable domain reads DAMVIQNPRYQVTQFGKPVTLSCSQTLNHNVMYWYQQKSSQAPKLLFHYYDKDFNNEADTPDNFQSRRPNTSFCFLDIRSPGLGDTAMYLCATRDSAAYEQYFGPGTRLTVT.

The chain is built from TRBV4-1 and TRBJ1-1; a weak D match, TRBD1 (6 bases). The CDR3 runs 14 residues. Germline V CDR1 and CDR2: MGHRA, YSYEKL. Deletions cut 4 bases from V and 4 bases from J, with 13 bases between. CDR3 amino acids: CASSLDQGSTEAFF. CDR3 DNA sequence: TGCGCCAGCAGCCTGGATCAGGGGAGCACTGAAGCTTTCTTT.

The chain carries TRBV5-1 and TRBJ1-4, with no clear D. The CDR3 covers 15 residues. Trimming pared 4 bases from V and 5 bases from J, leaving 15 bases between. Germline CDR1 and CDR2: SGHRS and YFSETQ. The CDR3 reads CASSLRTDINEKLFF. CDR3 DNA sequence: TGCGCCAGCAGCCTTAGGACGGATATAAATGAAAAACTGTTTTTT.

The chain uses TRBV11-2 and TRBJ2-7, with a tentative D call TRBD1 (6 bases). The CDR3 consists of 15 residues. The V end lost 1 base, the J end lost 0 bases, and 10 bases lay between the germline ends. Looked up from germline, CDR1 is SGHAT and CDR2 is FQNNGV. CDR3 in DNA: TGTGCCAGCAGCTTAGGTCCAGGGGACTCCTACGAGCAGTACTTC. Translated: CASSLGPGDSYEQYF.